The 8 T cell receptor beta chains in this list originate from one sample, sequenced in a study of Tregs in tolerant kidney transplant recipients. Profiling relied on immunoSEQ multiplex PCR, and the TCRdb table lists in-frame clones only, not all of them. This sample has about 83,000 clones, with under 98% found just once. The sample consisted of CD4+ T cells from blood, taken before the transplant. The receptors here all came from a human donor who received a combined kidney and bone marrow transplant.

This clone has only one observation. The gene calls are TRBV7-2 and TRBJ1-2; 8 bases are shared with TRBD1. The CDR3 runs 16 residues. V lost 2 bases, J lost 4 bases, and 9 bases stayed unmatched. The germline gives CDR1 SGHTA, CDR2 FQGNSA. The CDR3: CASSLRAGGSGYGYTF. The DNA for the CDR3 is TGTGCCAGCAGCTTACGGGCAGGGGGCTCGGGCTATGGCTACACCTTC.

The rearrangement links TRBV7-9 to TRBJ1-5; tentatively, D is TRBD1 (6 bases). The CDR3 contains 15 residues. The V and J ends lost 5 bases and 0 bases respectively, with 11 bases between them. The germline gives CDR1 SEHNR, CDR2 FQNEAQ (reference sequence). This chain's CDR3 is CASSPGQNSNQPQHF. CDR3 DNA sequence: TGTGCCAGCAGCCCAGGACAGAATAGCAATCAGCCCCAGCATTTT.

The CDR3 coding sequence is TGTGCCAGTAGTATGGGGGGGAGTTACAATGAGCAGTTCTTC. This encodes CASSMGGSYNEQFF. V is TRBV19 and J is TRBJ2-1; 7 bases match TRBD2. The CDR3 loop spans 14 amino acids. J was trimmed by 4 bases and V by 3 bases; bases with no gene match: 3. Germline V gene data show CDR1 as LNHDA and CDR2 as SQIVND (reference sequence).

The chain combines TRBV6-5 with TRBJ2-7; D is ambiguous. V was shortened by 8 bases and J by 0 bases, with 11 bases between the two germline ends. This CDR3 is built from 13 residues. Germline CDR1 and CDR2: MNHEY and SVGAGI. In DNA form, the CDR3 reads TGTGCCAGCTTGTCTTCTAGCTCCTACGAGCAGTACTTC. Protein product: CASLSSSSYEQYF.

V usage is TRBV30 and J usage is TRBJ2-1; 7 bases map to TRBD2. The germline V gene has CDR1 GTSNPN and CDR2 SVGIG (reference sequence). V was pared by 1 base and J by 14 bases, with 5 bases of the junction left unmatched. CDR3 length: 11 amino acids. The CDR3 DNA sequence: TGTGCCTGGAGTGCTAGGACTAGTAAGTTCTTC. Its protein product is CAWSARTSKFF.

The count of this clone is one. V gene TRBV7-2 combines with J gene TRBJ2-7; no definite D call. The CDR3 consists of 12 residues. Germline-derived CDR1 and CDR2 are SGHTA and FQGNSA. Trimming stripped 2 bases from V and 4 bases from J, with 6 bases between. The CDR3 sequence: CASSLRRYEQYF. As DNA, the CDR3 is TGTGCCAGCAGCTTACGCCGGTACGAGCAGTACTTC.

V and J are TRBV7-2 and TRBJ1-1, with D uncertain. The germline V and J ends were trimmed by 5 bases and 1 base, with 11 bases remaining between them. The CDR3 has 14 residues. The germline gives CDR1 SGHTA, CDR2 FQGNSA. CDR3 residues: CASSPRWANTEAFF. DNA for the CDR3: TGTGCCAGCAGCCCCCGTTGGGCGAACACTGAAGCTTTCTTT.

The chain has TRBV6-1 and TRBJ2-3; TRBD2 matches 10 bases. Germline V CDR1 and CDR2: MNHNS, SASEGT. The CDR3 has 16 residues. V gave up 4 bases and J gave up 2 bases; unmatched junction bases: 6. In nucleotides, the CDR3 is TGTGCCAGCAGTGGGGGACTAGCGATTTACACAGATACGCAGTATTTT. Translating gives CASSGGLAIYTDTQYF.